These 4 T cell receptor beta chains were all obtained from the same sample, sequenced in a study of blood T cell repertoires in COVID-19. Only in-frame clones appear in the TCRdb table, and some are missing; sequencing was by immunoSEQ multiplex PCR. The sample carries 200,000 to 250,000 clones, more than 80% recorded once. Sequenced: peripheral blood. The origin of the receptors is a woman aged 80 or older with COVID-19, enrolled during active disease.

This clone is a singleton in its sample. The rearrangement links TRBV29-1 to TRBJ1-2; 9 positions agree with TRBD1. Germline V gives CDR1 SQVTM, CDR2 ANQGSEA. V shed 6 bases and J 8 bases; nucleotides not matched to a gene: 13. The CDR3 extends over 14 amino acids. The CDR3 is CSVMGTGKVEGYTF. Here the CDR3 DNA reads TGCAGCGTGATGGGGACAGGGAAAGTGGAAGGCTACACCTTC.

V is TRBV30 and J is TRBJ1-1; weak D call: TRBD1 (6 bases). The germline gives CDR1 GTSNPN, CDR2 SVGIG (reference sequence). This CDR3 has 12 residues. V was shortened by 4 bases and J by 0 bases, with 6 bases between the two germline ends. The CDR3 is CAWNRVNTEAFF. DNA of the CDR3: TGTGCCTGGAACAGGGTGAACACTGAAGCTTTCTTT.

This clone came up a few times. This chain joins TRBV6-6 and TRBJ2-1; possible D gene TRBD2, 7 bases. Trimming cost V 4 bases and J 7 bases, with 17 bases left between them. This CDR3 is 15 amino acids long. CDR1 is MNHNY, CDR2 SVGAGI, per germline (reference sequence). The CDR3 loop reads CASSFLAGGANEQFF. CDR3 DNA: TGTGCCAGCAGTTTTCTAGCTGGGGGGGCAAATGAGCAGTTCTTC.

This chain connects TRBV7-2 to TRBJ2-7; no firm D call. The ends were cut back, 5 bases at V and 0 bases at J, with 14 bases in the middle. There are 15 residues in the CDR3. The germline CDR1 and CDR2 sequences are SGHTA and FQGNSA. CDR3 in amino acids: CASSKATGSSYEQYF. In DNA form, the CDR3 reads TGTGCCAGCAGCAAAGCGACTGGAAGCTCCTACGAGCAGTACTTC.